The entry below gives a single T cell receptor (beta chain) sequence along with its context. The time point was: peripheral blood 6 weeks after treatment start. This record belongs to a study of PD-L1 blockade in urothelial cancer. Study as a whole: At some point between 2013 and 2014 therapy began: atezolizumab 1,200 mg intravenously every 3 weeks. Counts from blood samples showed a median of 141,255 T cells.

Sequencing used immunoSEQ multiplex PCR; TCRdb keeps in-frame clones, though not all of them. Of tens of thousands of clones in the sample, about 90% are singletons; the top ten hold around 11%. This clonotype originated in a woman aged 60-75 years with urothelial cancer. Sequenced here: PBMCs, sampled around atezolizumab (anti-PD-L1) treatment.

The DNA of the CDR3 is TGCGCCAGCAGCCAAGAAGGTCCACAGAGCACAGATACGCAGTATTTT. Its protein product is CASSQEGPQSTDTQYF. The chain has TRBV4-1 and TRBJ2-3, with D uncertain. V lost 0 bases to trimming and J lost 0 bases, with 10 bases between them. This CDR3 has 16 residues. The germline V gene has CDR1 MGHRA and CDR2 YSYEKL.